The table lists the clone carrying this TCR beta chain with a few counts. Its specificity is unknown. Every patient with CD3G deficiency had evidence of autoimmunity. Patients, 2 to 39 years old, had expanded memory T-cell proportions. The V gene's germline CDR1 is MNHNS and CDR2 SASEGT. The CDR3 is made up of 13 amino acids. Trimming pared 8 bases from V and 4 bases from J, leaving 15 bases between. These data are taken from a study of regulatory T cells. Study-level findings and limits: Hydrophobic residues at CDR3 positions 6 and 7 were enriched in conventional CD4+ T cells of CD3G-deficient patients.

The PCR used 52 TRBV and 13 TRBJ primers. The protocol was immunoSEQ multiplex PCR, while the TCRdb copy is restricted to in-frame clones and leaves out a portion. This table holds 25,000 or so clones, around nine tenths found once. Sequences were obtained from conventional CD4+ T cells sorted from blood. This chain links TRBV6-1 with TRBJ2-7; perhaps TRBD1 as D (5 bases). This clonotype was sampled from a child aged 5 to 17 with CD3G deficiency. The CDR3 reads CASSRQTDYEQYF. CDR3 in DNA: TGTGCCAGCTCGCGACAGACAGATTACGAGCAGTACTTC.